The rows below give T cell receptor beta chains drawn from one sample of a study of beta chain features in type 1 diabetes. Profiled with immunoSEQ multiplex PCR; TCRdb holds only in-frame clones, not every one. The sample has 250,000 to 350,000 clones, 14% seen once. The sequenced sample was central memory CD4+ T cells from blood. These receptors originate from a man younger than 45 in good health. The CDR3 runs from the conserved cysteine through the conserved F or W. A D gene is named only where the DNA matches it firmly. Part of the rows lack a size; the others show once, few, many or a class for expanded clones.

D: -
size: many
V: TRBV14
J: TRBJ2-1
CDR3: CASSQVSTSRQFF
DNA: TGTGCCAGCAGCCAGGTTTCGACCAGCCGGCAGTTCTTC

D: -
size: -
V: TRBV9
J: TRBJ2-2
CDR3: CASSENVGVTGELFF
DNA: TGTGCCAGCAGCGAAAACGTAGGGGTCACCGGGGAGCTGTTTTTT

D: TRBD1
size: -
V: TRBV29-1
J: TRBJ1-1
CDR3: CSVMGQLNTGAFF
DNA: TGCAGCGTGATGGGACAGTTGAACACTGGAGCTTTCTTT

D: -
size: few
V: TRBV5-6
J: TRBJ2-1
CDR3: CASSSILWGGGEQFF
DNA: TGTGCCAGCAGCTCGATTCTCTGGGGGGGCGGTGAGCAGTTCTTC

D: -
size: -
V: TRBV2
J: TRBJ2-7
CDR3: CASSRLSYAYEQYF
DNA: TGTGCCAGCAGTCGGTTGTCGTATGCTTACGAGCAGTACTTC

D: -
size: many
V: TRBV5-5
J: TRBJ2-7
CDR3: CASSLEGRFEQYF
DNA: TGTGCCAGCAGCTTGGAAGGCAGGTTCGAGCAGTACTTC

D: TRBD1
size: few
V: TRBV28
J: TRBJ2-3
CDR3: CASSSSGQGKDTQYF
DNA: TGTGCCAGCAGTTCGTCGGGACAGGGGAAAGATACGCAGTATTTT

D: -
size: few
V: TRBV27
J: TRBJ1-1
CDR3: CASSLRARGAEAFF
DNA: TGTGCCAGCAGTTTACGGGCCCGAGGCGCTGAAGCTTTCTTT

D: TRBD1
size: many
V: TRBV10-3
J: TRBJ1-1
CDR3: CATIQGANTEAFF
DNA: TGTGCCACAATCCAGGGGGCGAACACTGAAGCTTTCTTT

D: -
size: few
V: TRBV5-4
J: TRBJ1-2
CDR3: CASSLKGNYGYTF
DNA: TGTGCCAGCAGCTTGAAGGGCAACTATGGCTACACCTTC

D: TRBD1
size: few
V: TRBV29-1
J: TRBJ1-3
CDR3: CSVGQGSAGNTIYF
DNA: TGCAGCGTCGGACAGGGAAGCGCTGGAAACACCATATATTTT

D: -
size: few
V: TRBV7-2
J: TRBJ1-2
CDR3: CASSYYGGGGYTF
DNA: TGTGCCAGCAGCTATTATGGTGGGGGCGGCTACACCTTC

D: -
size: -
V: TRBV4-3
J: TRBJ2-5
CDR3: CASSQTEGLVETQYF
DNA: TGCGCCAGCAGCCAGACGGAGGGATTGGTTGAGACCCAGTACTTC

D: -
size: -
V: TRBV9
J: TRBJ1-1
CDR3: CASSATGHLNTEAFF
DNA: TGTGCCAGCAGCGCCACGGGACATTTGAACACTGAAGCTTTCTTT

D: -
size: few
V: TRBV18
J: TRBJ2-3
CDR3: CASSQTRGSDTQYF
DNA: TGTGCCAGCTCACAGACACGGGGGTCAGATACGCAGTATTTT

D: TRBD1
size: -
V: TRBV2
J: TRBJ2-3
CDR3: CASSPRTGGADTQYF
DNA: TGTGCCAGCAGTCCCCGGACAGGGGGTGCAGATACGCAGTATTTT

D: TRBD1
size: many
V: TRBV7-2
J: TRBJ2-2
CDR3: CASSTRQGAFGELFF
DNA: TGTGCCAGCAGCACCCGACAGGGGGCCTTCGGGGAGCTGTTTTTT

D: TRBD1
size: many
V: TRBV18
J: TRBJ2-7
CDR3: CASSFGQGPGYEQYF
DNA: TGTGCCAGCTCATTCGGACAGGGGCCAGGATACGAGCAGTACTTC

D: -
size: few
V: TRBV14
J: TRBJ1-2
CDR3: CASSQDGAGAYYGYTF
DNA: TGTGCCAGCAGCCAAGATGGGGCAGGGGCGTACTATGGCTACACCTTC

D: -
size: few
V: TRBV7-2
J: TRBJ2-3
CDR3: CASSLDRGSTDTQYF
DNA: TGTGCCAGCAGCCTGGATCGGGGGAGCACAGATACGCAGTATTTT

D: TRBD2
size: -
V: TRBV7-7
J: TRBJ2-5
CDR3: CASSLSREGTQYF
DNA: TGTGCTAGCAGCTTATCCAGGGAGGGGACCCAGTACTTC

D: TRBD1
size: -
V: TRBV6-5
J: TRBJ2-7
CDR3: CASSRDRSYEQYF
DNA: TGTGCCAGCAGTCGGGACAGATCCTACGAGCAGTACTTC

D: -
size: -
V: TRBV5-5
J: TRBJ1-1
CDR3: CASSLVWGTTEAFF
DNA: TGTGCCAGCAGCTTGGTTTGGGGAACCACTGAAGCTTTCTTT

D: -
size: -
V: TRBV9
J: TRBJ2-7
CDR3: CASSGPGHLAGYF
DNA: TGTGCCAGCAGCGGGCCCGGACACCTGGCAGGGTACTTC

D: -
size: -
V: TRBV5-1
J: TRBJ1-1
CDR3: CASSLVGQSSTEAFF
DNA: TGCGCCAGCAGCTTGGTGGGCCAGAGCTCCACTGAAGCTTTCTTT

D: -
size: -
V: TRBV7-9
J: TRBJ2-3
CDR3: CASSLSQGRSDTQYF
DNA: TGTGCCAGCAGCTTAAGCCAGGGGAGGTCAGATACGCAGTATTTT

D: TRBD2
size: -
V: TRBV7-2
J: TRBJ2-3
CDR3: CASSPREGRTDTQYF
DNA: TGTGCCAGCAGTCCACGGGAGGGCCGCACAGATACGCAGTATTTT

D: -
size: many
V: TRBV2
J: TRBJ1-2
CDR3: CASSDRAAGYGYTF
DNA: TGTGCCAGCAGTGACAGGGCTGCTGGCTATGGCTACACCTTC

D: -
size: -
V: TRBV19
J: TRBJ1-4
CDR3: CASSRGRGEKLFF
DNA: TGTGCCAGTAGCCGAGGCAGGGGTGAAAAACTGTTTTTT

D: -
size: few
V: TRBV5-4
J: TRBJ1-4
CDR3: CASSLGGNEKLFF
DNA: TGTGCCAGCAGCTTGGGAGGGAATGAAAAACTGTTTTTT

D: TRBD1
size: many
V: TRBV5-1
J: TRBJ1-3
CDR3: CASSSGQASGNTIYF
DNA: TGCGCCAGCAGCTCGGGACAGGCTTCTGGAAACACCATATATTTT

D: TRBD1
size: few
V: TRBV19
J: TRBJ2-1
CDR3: CASSSGDSYNEQFF
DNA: TGTGCCAGTAGTTCCGGGGACAGCTACAATGAGCAGTTCTTC

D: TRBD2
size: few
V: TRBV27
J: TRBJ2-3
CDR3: CASSFVSGSYSAVGDTQYF
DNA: TGTGCCAGCAGTTTTGTTAGCGGGAGTTATTCAGCTGTGGGAGATACGCAGTATTTT

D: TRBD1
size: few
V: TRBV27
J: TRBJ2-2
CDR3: CASSLRGQGSTGELFF
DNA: TGTGCCAGCAGTTTAAGGGGACAGGGTTCCACCGGGGAGCTGTTTTTT

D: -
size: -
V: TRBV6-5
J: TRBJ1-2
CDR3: CASREIGHIYGYTF
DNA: TGTGCCAGCAGGGAAATAGGACATATCTATGGCTACACCTTC

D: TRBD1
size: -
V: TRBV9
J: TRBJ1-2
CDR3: CASSVKGAQDSGYTF
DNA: TGTGCCAGCAGCGTAAAGGGGGCGCAGGACAGCGGCTACACCTTC

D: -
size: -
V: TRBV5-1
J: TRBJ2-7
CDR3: CASSLGGYSNEQYF
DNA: TGCGCCAGCAGCTTGGGAGGGTACTCCAACGAGCAGTACTTC

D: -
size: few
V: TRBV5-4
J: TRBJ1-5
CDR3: CASSQEVGQPQHF
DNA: TGTGCCAGCAGCCAGGAAGTGGGTCAGCCCCAGCATTTT

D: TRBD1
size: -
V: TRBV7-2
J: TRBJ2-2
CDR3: CASSIQGAGVTGELFF
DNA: TGTGCCAGCAGCATACAGGGGGCTGGGGTCACCGGGGAGCTGTTTTTT

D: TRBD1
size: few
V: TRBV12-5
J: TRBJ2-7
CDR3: CASGLGQGVEQYF
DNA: TGTGCTAGTGGTTTGGGACAGGGGGTAGAGCAGTACTTC

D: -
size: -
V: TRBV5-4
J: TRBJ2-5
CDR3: CASSLPGLQETQYF
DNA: TGTGCCAGCAGCTTACCGGGCCTGCAAGAGACCCAGTACTTC

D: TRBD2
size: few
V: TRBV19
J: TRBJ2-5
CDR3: CASSSHPRLAGAQYF
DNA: TGTGCCAGTAGTTCCCACCCCCGATTGGCGGGGGCCCAGTACTTC

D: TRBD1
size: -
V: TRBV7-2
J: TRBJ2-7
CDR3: CASRRQGGNYEQYF
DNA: TGTGCCAGCAGAAGACAGGGGGGTAACTACGAGCAGTACTTC

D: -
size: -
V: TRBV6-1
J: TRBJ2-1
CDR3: CASRYRSDNEQFF
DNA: TGTGCCAGCCGGTACAGGAGCGACAATGAGCAGTTCTTC

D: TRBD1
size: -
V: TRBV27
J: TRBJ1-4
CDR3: CASSRGQGREEKLFF
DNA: TGTGCCAGCAGTAGGGGACAGGGCCGAGAGGAAAAACTGTTTTTT

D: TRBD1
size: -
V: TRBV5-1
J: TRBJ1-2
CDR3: CASSLAQGALGYTF
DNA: TGCGCCAGCAGCTTGGCACAGGGGGCGCTGGGCTACACCTTC

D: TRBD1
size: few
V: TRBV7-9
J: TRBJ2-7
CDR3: CASSFPDRFSYEQYF
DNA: TGTGCCAGCAGCTTCCCGGACAGGTTCTCCTACGAGCAGTACTTC

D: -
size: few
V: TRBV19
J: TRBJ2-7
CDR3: CASSPSEGGNYEQYF
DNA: TGTGCCAGTAGTCCGTCCGAGGGGGGTAATTACGAGCAGTACTTC

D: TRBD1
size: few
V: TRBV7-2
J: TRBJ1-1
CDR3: CASSLAFGQVMNTEAFF
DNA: TGTGCCAGCAGCTTAGCGTTTGGACAGGTGATGAACACTGAAGCTTTCTTT

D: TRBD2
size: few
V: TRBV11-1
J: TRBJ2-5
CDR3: CASSPAIRTSGQETQYF
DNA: TGTGCCAGCAGCCCCGCTATTCGGACTAGCGGACAAGAGACCCAGTACTTC

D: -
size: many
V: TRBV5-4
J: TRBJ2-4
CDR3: CASSSGPTPEYIQYF
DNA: TGTGCCAGCAGCTCTGGACCGACCCCTGAGTACATTCAGTACTTC

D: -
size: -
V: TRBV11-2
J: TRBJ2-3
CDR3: CASSSTWLSTDTQYF
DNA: TGTGCCAGCAGTTCAACGTGGTTAAGCACAGATACGCAGTATTTT

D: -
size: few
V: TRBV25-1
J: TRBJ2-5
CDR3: CASSEPGRETQYF
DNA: TGTGCCAGCAGTGAACCGGGAAGGGAGACCCAGTACTTC

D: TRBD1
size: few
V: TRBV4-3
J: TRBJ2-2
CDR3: CASSPDVNRGQSGELFF
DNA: TGCGCCAGCAGCCCGGACGTTAACAGGGGGCAATCCGGGGAGCTGTTTTTT

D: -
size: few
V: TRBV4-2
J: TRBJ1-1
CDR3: CASSHGRVLNTEAFF
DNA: TGTGCCAGCAGCCACGGCAGGGTTTTGAACACTGAAGCTTTCTTT

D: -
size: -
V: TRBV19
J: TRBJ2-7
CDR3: CASSPDSYSYEQYF
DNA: TGTGCCAGTAGCCCTGACAGCTACTCCTACGAGCAGTACTTC

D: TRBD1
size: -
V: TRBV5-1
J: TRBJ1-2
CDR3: CASSDDAKTGDRYGYTF
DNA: TGCGCCAGCAGCGACGACGCAAAGACAGGGGATCGCTATGGCTACACCTTC

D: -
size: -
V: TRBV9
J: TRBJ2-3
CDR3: CASSRGGTDTQYF
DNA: TGTGCCAGCTCGAGGGGGGGCACAGATACGCAGTATTTT

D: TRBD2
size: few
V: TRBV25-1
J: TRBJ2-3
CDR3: CASSLASGVTDTQYF
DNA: TGTGCCAGCAGTCTTGCTAGCGGGGTCACAGATACGCAGTATTTT